Sequencing of this T cell receptor (beta chain) was carried out in a study of blood T cell repertoires in COVID-19. About this clone itself: Other DNA sequences from this sample encode an identical CDR3 as well.

The CDR3 is 14 amino acids. With 1 base removed from V and 4 bases from J, the gap between germline ends came to 7 bases. Germline assignment: CDR1 LGHDT and CDR2 YNNKEL (reference sequence). Original processing notes: Estimated nucleated cell counts came from reference gene primer amplification. Libraries were prepared by immunoSEQ multiplex PCR; TCRdb keeps only in-frame clonotypes and omits some of them. The V and J calls and the clone size are those of that table, but D and trimming were determined from the DNA. Here the sample spans some 350,000 clones, about 83% being singletons. The sequence derives from a man younger than 40 with active or convalescent COVID-19. The chain has TRBV3-1 (or the pseudogene TRBV3-2) and TRBJ2-2; the D is unclear. The specimen was peripheral blood. DNA of the CDR3: TGTGCCAGCAGCCAAGGCCGAGGCACCGGGGAGCTGTTTTTT. Protein sequence: CASSQGRGTGELFF.